The 32 T cell receptor beta chains below all came from one sample that was sequenced in a study of radiation and T cells in renal cell carcinoma. Treatment noted: treatment-naive control, cytoreductive nephrectomy. TCRdb's table, derived via immunoSEQ multiplex PCR, lists solely in-frame clones and lacks some. The sample includes around 20,000 clones, over 50% of them seen just once. Source: tumor tissue, taken from a patient whose treatment was nephrectomy without radiotherapy. The receptors shown here come from a middle-aged man with renal cell carcinoma.

This clone was seen once. This chain uses TRBV4-2 with TRBJ2-7, with D possibly TRBD1 on 6 matching bases. This CDR3 is 14 amino acids long. Germline CDR1 and CDR2: LGHNA and YNFKEQ. V gave up 4 bases and J gave up 2 bases, with 12 bases separating them. The CDR3 spells CASSPGQTAYEQYF. CDR3 bases: TGTGCCAGCAGCCCCGGACAGACAGCCTACGAGCAGTACTTC.

This chain links TRBV28 with TRBJ2-7; 8 bases agree with TRBD1. The CDR3 has 15 amino acids. V was pared by 5 bases and J by 2 bases, with 8 bases of the junction left unmatched. The germline V gene has CDR1 MDHEN and CDR2 SYDVKM. Written as DNA, the CDR3 is TGTGCCAGCAGTCGGACAGGGAACTCGGCCTACGAGCAGTACTTC. As protein: CASSRTGNSAYEQYF.

The chain has TRBV6-1 and TRBJ2-7; TRBD2 matches 11 bases. After removal of 1 base from V and 0 bases from J, the junction contained 14 bases not matched to a gene. Germline CDR1 is MNHNS and CDR2 is SASEGT. This CDR3 comprises 20 residues. CDR3 sequence (DNA): TGTGCCAGCAGTGAAGATACGACAGACCTTGGACTAGCGGGCTCCTACGAGCAGTACTTC. It encodes CASSEDTTDLGLAGSYEQYF.

This sequence joins TRBV9 and TRBJ1-6; no definite D call. CDR1 is SGDLS and CDR2 is YYNGEE in the germline V gene. The CDR3 consists of 13 residues. The V gene lost 0 bases and the J gene lost 8 bases, with 6 bases spanning the gap. CDR3 loop: CASSVAGDSPLHF. As DNA, the CDR3 is TGTGCCAGCAGCGTAGCCGGGGATTCACCCCTCCACTTT.

This clone has more than one count but fewer than ten. The CDR3 nucleotides read TGTGCCAGCAGCTGGGGACAGGGTTTTTCACCCCTCCACTTT. Its protein is CASSWGQGFSPLHF. V and J are TRBV7-2 and TRBJ1-6; 9 nucleotides line up with TRBD1. The CDR3 contains 14 residues. Germline V gives CDR1 SGHTA, CDR2 FQGNSA. After removal of 4 bases from V and 9 bases from J, the junction contained 4 bases not matched to a gene.

This chain uses TRBV5-1 with TRBJ2-3; 9 bases are a match to TRBD1. There are 14 residues in the CDR3. The V gene end was trimmed by 4 bases and the J gene end by 3 bases; junction bases not matched to a gene: 3. Germline CDR1 and CDR2: SGHRS and YFSETQ. In DNA form, the CDR3 reads TGCGCCAGCAGCATAGGACAGGGGACAGATACGCAGTATTTT. It encodes CASSIGQGTDTQYF. Drawing the rest from reference TRBV5-1 and TRBJ2-3, the complete variable domain is KAGVTQTPRYLIKTRGQQVTLSCSPISGHRSVSWYQQTPGQGLQFLFEYFSETQRNKGNFPGRFSGRQFSNSRSEMNVSTLELGDSALYLCASSIGQGTDTQYFGPGTRLTVL.

This clone was picked up a small number of times. The chain combines TRBV19 with TRBJ1-1; the D is unclear. CDR1 LNHDA and CDR2 SQIVND come from the germline V gene (reference sequence). The CDR3 runs to 14 residues. Trimming shortened V by 7 bases and J by 7 bases, and 19 bases separated the two germline ends. In nucleotides, the CDR3 is TGTGCCAGTACCAACCATCCCGTCCAGCGTGAAGCTTTCTTT. Protein: CASTNHPVQREAFF.

The J gene is TRBJ2-7, the V gene TRBV27; 11 bases match TRBD1. This CDR3 comprises 15 residues. V was clipped by 6 bases and J by 2 bases; unmatched bases: 6. The V gene's germline CDR1 is MNHEY and CDR2 SMNVEV (reference sequence). The CDR3 spells CASRGGTGGAYEQYF. The CDR3 coding sequence is TGTGCCAGCAGGGGCGGGACAGGGGGAGCCTACGAGCAGTACTTC.

This clone occurred once. V and J are TRBV9 and TRBJ2-3; 9 bases agree with TRBD1. The CDR3 consists of 15 residues. Losses at the gene ends were 2 bases for V and 5 bases for J; bases not matched to a gene: 6. Germline V lookup: CDR1 SGDLS, CDR2 YYNGEE. The CDR3 loop is CASSVGGQGGDTQYF. CDR3 nucleotide sequence: TGTGCCAGCAGCGTGGGGGGACAGGGAGGAGATACGCAGTATTTT.

This clone was seen more than once but under ten times. The chain couples TRBV4-2 to TRBJ2-7, with a tentative D call TRBD2 (5 bases). The length of the CDR3 is 15 residues. Per the germline V gene, CDR1 is LGHNA and CDR2 is YNFKEQ. Trimming cost V 4 bases and J 3 bases, with 16 bases left between them. The CDR3 loop is CASSLTFGADYEQYF. As DNA, the CDR3 is TGTGCCAGCAGCCTCACCTTTGGAGCGGACTACGAGCAGTACTTC.

This chain joins TRBV9 and TRBJ1-4; D call uncertain. Germline lookup yields CDR1 SGDLS and CDR2 YYNGEE. This CDR3 is built from 13 residues. With 0 bases removed from V and 5 bases from J, the gap between germline ends came to 5 bases. The CDR3 spells CASSVAGNEKLFF. In nucleotides, the CDR3 is TGTGCCAGCAGCGTAGCCGGGAATGAAAAACTGTTTTTT.

V and J are TRBV4-1 and TRBJ1-4; no clear D gene. The germline V gene encodes CDR1 MGHRA and CDR2 YSYEKL. V lost 4 bases and J lost 0, with 9 bases in between. CDR3 length: 15 amino acids. CDR3 residues: CASSPGSPTNEKLFF. In nucleotides, the CDR3 is TGCGCCAGCAGCCCGGGCAGCCCAACTAATGAAAAACTGTTTTTT.

V gene TRBV5-1 combines with J gene TRBJ2-1, with no clear D. Per germline, CDR1 SGHRS and CDR2 YFSETQ. The CDR3 sequence is 14 residues long. V was trimmed by 0 bases and J by 1 base, leaving 5 bases between them. The CDR3 DNA reads as TGCGCCAGCAGCTTGGGGCAGTCCTACAATGAGCAGTTCTTC. Its translation: CASSLGQSYNEQFF. The entire variable domain, with the rest obtained from reference TRBV5-1 and TRBJ2-1, is as follows: KAGVTQTPRYLIKTRGQQVTLSCSPISGHRSVSWYQQTPGQGLQFLFEYFSETQRNKGNFPGRFSGRQFSNSRSEMNVSTLELGDSALYLCASSLGQSYNEQFFGPGTRLTVL.

This clone came up a few times. V is TRBV28 and J is TRBJ2-7, with D perhaps TRBD2 (6 bases). Between the trimmed V and J ends, which lost 6 bases and 8 bases, there was a span of 17 bases. The CDR3 has 13 residues. Germline CDR1 is MDHEN and CDR2 is SYDVKM. CDR3 in amino acids: CASRFTSREQQYF. The DNA of the CDR3 is TGTGCCAGCAGATTTACCTCCCGGGAGCAGCAGTACTTC.

The chain couples TRBV6-1 to TRBJ1-1, with D hard to call. The germline V gene encodes CDR1 MNHNS and CDR2 SASEGT. The CDR3 loop spans 15 amino acids. Trimming stripped 5 bases from V and 1 base from J, with 14 bases between. The CDR3 DNA is TGTGCCAGCAGTTCCCGCCCAGAGAGGAACACTGAAGCTTTCTTT. This codes for CASSSRPERNTEAFF.

In its sample, this clone was seen a few times. This chain uses TRBV9 with TRBJ1-3, with TRBD1 identical over 9 bases. The CDR3 extends over 16 amino acids. Trimming removed 3 bases from V and 4 bases from J; junction bases left unmatched: 8. Germline V gives CDR1 SGDLS, CDR2 YYNGEE. The CDR3 DNA reads as TGTGCCAGCAGCGCGACAGGGGGAGTTGCCGGAAACACCATATATTTT. It translates to CASSATGGVAGNTIYF.

J is TRBJ1-3 and V is TRBV4-2, with D uncertain. Trimming shortened V by 2 bases and J by 1 base, and 12 bases separated the two germline ends. This CDR3 has 16 residues. CDR1 is LGHNA, CDR2 YNFKEQ, per germline. The CDR3 nucleotides read TGTGCCAGCAGCCAAACGCAATCCGTATCTGGAAACACCATATATTTT. Translation gives CASSQTQSVSGNTIYF.

Written as DNA, the CDR3 is TGTGCCAGCAGCTTGGCCGCAGGGGGCGGGCAGCCCCAGCATTTT. Translated, it gives CASSLAAGGGQPQHF. The chain combines TRBV5-5 with TRBJ1-5; the match to TRBD1 covers 8 bases. In germline, CDR1 is SGHKS, CDR2 YYEKEE (reference sequence). The CDR3 is 15 residues long. V was clipped by 0 bases and J by 7 bases; unmatched bases: 6.

This chain connects TRBV25-1 to TRBJ2-3, with no clear D. CDR3 length: 14 residues. Trimming stripped 1 base from V and 2 bases from J, with 7 bases between. CDR1 and CDR2 (germline): MGHDK, SYGVNS. CDR3 DNA: TGTGCCAGCAGTGAATTTTCACTCACAGATACGCAGTATTTT. This codes for CASSEFSLTDTQYF.

The chain employs TRBV18 and TRBJ2-3; D gene unclear. This CDR3 is 13 amino acids long. V shed 0 bases and J shed 4 bases, with 5 bases lying between them. The germline V gene encodes CDR1 KGHSH and CDR2 LQKENI. CDR3 sequence reads: CASSPPTADTQYF. The CDR3 coding sequence is TGTGCCAGCTCACCACCTACAGCAGATACGCAGTATTTT.

V gene TRBV5-8 combines with J gene TRBJ2-3; the D gene is possibly TRBD2 (6 bases). Germline V lookup: CDR1 SGHTS, CDR2 YDEGEE. Trimming pared 4 bases from V and 0 bases from J, leaving 12 bases between. The CDR3 is 15 amino acids. The CDR3 region is CASSIGTGSTDTQYF. CDR3 sequence (DNA): TGTGCCAGCAGCATCGGGACTGGAAGCACAGATACGCAGTATTTT. Combining the CDR3 with reference TRBV5-8 and TRBJ2-3 gives the whole variable domain EAGVTQSPTHLIKTRGQQATLRCSPISGHTSVYWYQQALGLGLQFLLWYDEGEERNRGNFPPRFSGRQFPNYSSELNVNALELEDSALYLCASSIGTGSTDTQYFGPGTRLTVL.

Only a few counts were recorded for this clone. The chain combines TRBV7-9 with TRBJ1-1; D unresolved. CDR1 is SEHNR and CDR2 is FQNEAQ in the germline V gene (reference sequence). With 1 base removed from V and 1 base from J, the gap between germline ends came to 7 bases. CDR3 length: 14 residues. The DNA for the CDR3 is TGTGCCAGCAGCTTAGTTGATGAGAACACTGAAGCTTTCTTT. The encoded protein is CASSLVDENTEAFF.

This clone was found once. The chain is built from TRBV16 and TRBJ1-3; D is unclear. CDR3 size: 17 residues. Germline V gives CDR1 KGHSY, CDR2 FQNENV. V was clipped by 2 bases and J by 3 bases, with 17 bases between them. The CDR3: CASSQTDPGRDGNTIYF. CDR3 nucleotides: TGTGCCAGCAGCCAAACCGATCCGGGGAGGGATGGAAACACCATATATTTT.

The rearrangement links TRBV25-1 to TRBJ2-7, with a possible D match to TRBD2 (7 bases). Trimming removed 1 base at V and 7 bases at J, with 14 bases between. Germline V CDR1 and CDR2: MGHDK, SYGVNS. The CDR3 totals 14 residues. The CDR3 DNA follows: TGTGCCAGCAGTGAATTTATAGGGGGGGGAGAGCAGTACTTC. It specifies CASSEFIGGGEQYF.

This clone was picked up a small number of times. The chain is built from TRBV19 and TRBJ1-2; 7 nucleotides agree with TRBD1. CDR1 LNHDA and CDR2 SQIVND come from the germline V gene (reference sequence). J gave up 2 bases and V 5 bases, and 8 bases lay outside the gene matches. The CDR3 is made up of 15 amino acids. Here the CDR3 DNA reads TGTGCCAGTAGTGCCCGACAGGGCCTGAACTATGGCTACACCTTC. This encodes CASSARQGLNYGYTF. Looking up the rest from reference TRBV19 and TRBJ1-2 gives the full variable domain: DGGITQSPKYLFRKEGQNVTLSCEQNLNHDAMYWYRQDPGQGLRLIYYSQIVNDFQKGDIAEGYSVSREKKESFPLTVTSAQKNPTAFYLCASSARQGLNYGYTFGSGTRLTVV.

CDR3 loop: CASSPIMGQGSTDTQYF. The CDR3 DNA reads as TGTGCCAGCAGCCCTATTATGGGCCAGGGGAGCACAGATACGCAGTATTTT. This chain joins TRBV27 and TRBJ2-3, with D tentatively TRBD1 (6 bases). V shed 6 bases and J shed 0 bases, with 19 bases lying between them. Germline CDR1 is MNHEY and CDR2 is SMNVEV (reference sequence). The length of the CDR3 is 17 residues.

This clone was observed a few times. V usage is TRBV5-6 and J usage is TRBJ2-7; D unresolved. Deletions cut 0 bases from V and 2 bases from J, with 6 bases between. The germline CDR1 and CDR2 sequences are SGHDT and YYEEEE. CDR3 size: 13 residues. The DNA for the CDR3 is TGTGCCAGCAGCTTGGCCGGCACCTACGAGCAGTACTTC. This codes for CASSLAGTYEQYF.

This clone was observed a few times. The chain uses TRBV7-9 and TRBJ1-2; D unclear. The CDR3 is made up of 16 amino acids. CDR1 is SEHNR, CDR2 FQNEAQ, per germline (reference sequence). V dropped 4 bases and J dropped 0 bases, with 15 bases sitting between them. The CDR3 reads CASSWLVQATNYGYTF. The CDR3 coding sequence is TGTGCCAGCAGCTGGTTGGTGCAGGCTACTAACTATGGCTACACCTTC.

The chain couples TRBV12-5 to TRBJ2-2; perhaps TRBD2 as D (7 bases). The V gene's germline CDR1 is LGHNT and CDR2 FRNRAP. Trimming stripped 3 bases from V and 2 bases from J, with 10 bases between. The CDR3 has 15 amino acids. The CDR3 protein is CASGLRGANTGELFF. CDR3 nucleotide sequence: TGTGCTAGTGGTTTACGGGGGGCCAACACCGGGGAGCTGTTTTTT. The full variable domain, with the rest looked up from reference TRBV12-5 and TRBJ2-2, is DARVTQTPRHKVTEMGQEVTMRCQPILGHNTVFWYRQTMMQGLELLAYFRNRAPLDDSGMPKDRFSAEMPDATLATLKIQPSEPRDSAVYFCASGLRGANTGELFFGEGSRLTVL.

This clone was recorded once. The chain links TRBV5-1 to TRBJ2-5, with a tentative D call TRBD2 (5 bases). Germline CDR1 SGHRS, CDR2 YFSETQ. Trimming removed 4 bases at V and 4 bases at J, with 11 bases between. CDR3 length: 13 residues. The DNA of the CDR3 is TGCGCCAGCAGCCGGGGAGATGGAGAGACCCAGTACTTC. Amino acids: CASSRGDGETQYF.

The genes are TRBV4-2 and TRBJ1-1, with D possibly being TRBD1 (5 bases). Trimming cost V 0 bases and J 2 bases, with 10 bases left between them. This CDR3 is 15 amino acids long. The germline CDR1 and CDR2 sequences are LGHNA and YNFKEQ. The DNA of the CDR3 is TGTGCCAGCAGCCAAGAGACAGTCCTTAACACTGAAGCTTTCTTT. Amino acid sequence: CASSQETVLNTEAFF.

The chain joins TRBV19 to TRBJ2-2; 12 bases line up with TRBD1. Germline V lookup: CDR1 LNHDA, CDR2 SQIVND (reference sequence). CDR3 length: 17 amino acids. Germline trimming cut 6 bases from V and 0 bases from J; bases unmatched to any gene: 5. This CDR3 reads CASSPGTGGPNTGELFF. CDR3 sequence (DNA): TGTGCCAGTAGCCCCGGGACAGGGGGCCCGAACACCGGGGAGCTGTTTTTT.